The 24 T cell receptor beta chains listed next were all sequenced from one sample in a study of shared T cell receptors in the human thymus (TCRdb year 2021). The library was prepared using the immunoSEQ multiplex PCR assay. TCRdb carries this immuneACCESS record with in-frame sequences only. Its versions omit some clonotypes, under half of them owing to an unresolved V gene in the studies checked, with the rest unexplained. This sample comprises 550,000 to 800,000 clones, roughly 85% of them detected only once. Around 0.0094% of the sample is held by the ten biggest clonotypes. This same sample was also part of a study on human thymus T cells.

Material for sequencing was thymocytes. These TCRs come from a girl under two years old with a congenital heart defect. Donor details come from another sample of the same person, matched by shared clones.

The rearrangement uses TRBV11-2 and TRBJ2-1, with TRBD2 as a possible D gene (5 bases). V dropped 6 bases and J dropped 4 bases, with 19 bases sitting between them. Germline CDR1 and CDR2: SGHAT and FQNNGV. This CDR3 comprises 16 residues. The CDR3 sequence is CASSTGYASSYNEQFF. Here the CDR3 DNA reads TGTGCCAGCAGTACGGGATATGCGTCATCTTACAATGAGCAGTTCTTC. Complete variable domain (other parts from reference TRBV11-2 and TRBJ2-1): EAGVAQSPRYKIIEKRQSVAFWCNPISGHATLYWYQQILGQGPKLLIQFQNNGVVDDSQLPKDRFSAERLKGVDSTLKIQPAKLEDSAVYLCASSTGYASSYNEQFFGPGTRLTVL.

The chain is built from TRBV10-3 and TRBJ2-3; tentative D call: TRBD1 (6 bases). CDR1 and CDR2 from the germline V gene are ENHRY and SYGVKD. The CDR3 consists of 13 residues. Trimming pared 4 bases from V and 7 bases from J, leaving 12 bases between. The CDR3: CAISGGRGHTQYF. The CDR3 DNA sequence: TGTGCCATCAGTGGGGGCAGGGGCCATACGCAGTATTTT.

The rearrangement uses TRBV28 and TRBJ2-3; D is possibly TRBD1 (7 bases). Germline CDR1 and CDR2: MDHEN and SYDVKM. This CDR3 is built from 16 residues. Trimming took 1 base from V and 6 from J, leaving 17 bases between them. In DNA form, the CDR3 reads TGTGCCAGCAGTTTATACCCCAGTGCGGGACAGGATACGCAGTATTTT. This codes for CASSLYPSAGQDTQYF. The complete variable domain, with remaining parts taken from reference TRBV28 and TRBJ2-3, reads DVKVTQSSRYLVKRTGEKVFLECVQDMDHENMFWYRQDPGLGLRLIYFSYDVKMKEKGDIPEGYSVSREKKERFSLILESASTNQTSMYLCASSLYPSAGQDTQYFGPGTRLTVL.

The chain is built from TRBV6-6 and TRBJ2-7; no firm D call. Trimming left V 6 bases short and J 2 bases short, with 11 bases between. The germline V gene encodes CDR1 MNHNY and CDR2 SVGAGI (reference sequence). The CDR3 sequence is 13 residues long. CDR3 in amino acids: CASRAPRTYEQYF. The CDR3 DNA follows: TGTGCCAGCAGGGCACCCAGAACCTACGAGCAGTACTTC.

This chain joins TRBV2 and TRBJ1-4; weak D call: TRBD1 (5 bases). CDR3 length: 16 residues. The V end lost 1 base, the J end lost 8 bases, and 17 bases lay between the germline ends. Germline V gives CDR1 SNHLY, CDR2 FYNNEI. The CDR3, as DNA: TGTGCCAGCAGTGAAGGGGGGGACTCCCCGATCGAAAAACTGTTTTTT. Translated, it gives CASSEGGDSPIEKLFF.

This chain uses TRBV20-1 with TRBJ2-5; D is ambiguous. Trimming removed 3 bases from V and 11 bases from J, with 4 bases in between. Per the germline V gene, CDR1 is DFQATT and CDR2 is SNEGSKA (reference sequence). There are 8 residues in the CDR3. CDR3 sequence reads: CSASPQYF. CDR3 nucleotide sequence: TGCAGTGCTAGTCCTCAGTACTTC.

This clone has only a few counts. CDR3 amino acids: CASSPVGGYEQYF. The CDR3 bases are TGTGCCAGCTCACCGGTCGGCGGCTACGAGCAGTACTTC. The chain is built from TRBV18 and TRBJ2-7, with unresolved D. Germline V gene data show CDR1 as KGHSH and CDR2 as LQKENI. Trimming removed 3 bases from V and 3 bases from J, with 9 bases in between. The CDR3 sequence is 13 residues long.

V gene TRBV5-1 combines with J gene TRBJ1-1, with 7 bases lining up with TRBD1. Germline assignment: CDR1 SGHRS and CDR2 YFSETQ. The ends lost 3 bases at V and 4 bases at J; junction bases unmatched: 12. This CDR3 is 16 amino acids long. CDR3 sequence reads: CASSYHTQGVGTEAFF. The CDR3 DNA follows: TGCGCCAGCAGCTACCACACCCAGGGGGTGGGCACTGAAGCTTTCTTT.

The chain carries TRBV27 and TRBJ1-2; D unresolved. Between the trimmed V and J ends, which lost 0 bases and 10 bases, there was a span of 18 bases. CDR1 MNHEY and CDR2 SMNVEV come from the germline V gene (reference sequence). The CDR3 contains 15 residues. DNA for the CDR3: TGTGCCAGCAGTTTATCGAGTCGGGGTCTATGGGACTACACCTTC. Protein product: CASSLSSRGLWDYTF.

This clone was recorded a few times. The chain links TRBV29-1 to TRBJ1-1, with 7 bases lining up with TRBD1. This CDR3 has 14 amino acids. V shed 5 bases, J shed 3 bases, and the junction held 9 bases outside the gene matches. Germline CDR1 reads SQVTM; CDR2 reads ANQGSEA. The CDR3 DNA sequence: TGCAGCGTTCTACTGACAGGGCACTACACTGAAGCTTTCTTT. Its protein is CSVLLTGHYTEAFF.

The CDR3: CASSQAGTAFPYEQYF. CDR3 sequence (DNA): TGCGCCAGCAGCCAAGCGGGGACAGCCTTCCCCTACGAGCAGTACTTC. The chain joins TRBV4-1 to TRBJ2-7; 7 bases map to TRBD1. J lost 2 bases, V lost 1 base, and 8 bases had no gene match. The CDR3 contains 16 residues. From germline, CDR1 is MGHRA and CDR2 YSYEKL.

The J gene is TRBJ2-5, the V gene TRBV5-4; possibly TRBD1 for D (6 bases). V gave up 2 bases and J gave up 0 bases, with 17 bases separating them. This CDR3 region has 17 residues. Per germline, CDR1 SGHNT and CDR2 YYREEE (reference sequence). The DNA of the CDR3 is TGTGCCAGCAGCTTAGCCCCAGGGGCTTCGTACCAAGAGACCCAGTACTTC. Protein product: CASSLAPGASYQETQYF.

The V call is TRBV7-6, the J call TRBJ2-1, with TRBD1 matching 7 bases. The trim removed 5 bases at V and 2 bases at J, leaving 15 bases unmatched. The length of the CDR3 is 18 residues. CDR1 SGHVS and CDR2 FNYEAQ come from the germline V gene. The CDR3: CASSQGQPLPSPYNEQFF. The CDR3, as DNA: TGTGCCAGCAGCCAGGGACAGCCTTTACCGTCCCCCTACAATGAGCAGTTCTTC.

This clone was seen just once. The chain carries TRBV10-2 and TRBJ1-2, with 9 nucleotides matching TRBD1. The germline V gene has CDR1 WSHSY and CDR2 SAAADI. V was clipped by 3 bases and J by 6 bases; unmatched bases: 20. This CDR3 has 19 amino acids. Here the CDR3 reads CASSESLTHRTGEVDGYTF. Written as DNA, the CDR3 is TGCGCCAGCAGTGAATCCTTGACGCACAGGACAGGGGAGGTTGATGGCTACACCTTC.

This clone showed up just once. The rearrangement joins TRBV7-9 to TRBJ1-1; 7 nucleotides agree with TRBD1. This CDR3 has 18 residues. Germline trimming cut 5 bases from V and 1 base from J; bases unmatched to any gene: 16. CDR1 and CDR2 (germline): SEHNR, FQNEAQ (reference sequence). The CDR3 DNA sequence: TGTGCCAGCAGCCGACCCCGGAGTGGGGGACAGCGGAACACTGAAGCTTTCTTT. It yields the protein CASSRPRSGGQRNTEAFF. Using reference TRBV7-9 and TRBJ1-1 for the parts outside the CDR3, the full variable domain is DTGVSQNPRHKITKRGQNVTFRCDPISEHNRLYWYRQTLGQGPEFLTYFQNEAQLEKSRLLSDRFSAERPKGSFSTLEIQRTEQGDSAMYLCASSRPRSGGQRNTEAFFGQGTRLTVV.

The V gene is TRBV9, the J gene TRBJ1-2, with D hard to call. Germline-derived CDR1 and CDR2 are SGDLS and YYNGEE. V lost 3 bases and J lost 4, with 7 bases in between. The CDR3 extends over 12 amino acids. CDR3 loop: CASSGWAYGYTF. The CDR3 nucleotides are TGTGCCAGCAGCGGCTGGGCCTATGGCTACACCTTC.

This chain connects TRBV7-6 to TRBJ1-1; D is ambiguous. Looked up from germline, CDR1 is SGHVS and CDR2 is FNYEAQ. The V end lost 0 bases, the J end lost 1 base, and 6 bases lay between the germline ends. The CDR3 has 14 residues. Written as DNA, the CDR3 is TGTGCCAGCAGCTTAGCCGGGAGGAACACTGAAGCTTTCTTT. Protein: CASSLAGRNTEAFF.

Comments on this clone: At one boundary the junction diverges from the germline segment, which might be a read error. The chain is built from TRBV28 and TRBJ1-5, with D unresolved. The CDR3 runs to 19 residues. The germline CDR1 and CDR2 sequences are MDHEN and SYDVKM. The CDR3 here is CASGLTRLVEGPPNQPQHF. The CDR3 nucleotides are TGTGCCAGCGGTTTGACGAGATTGGTGGAGGGTCCCCCCAATCAGCCCCAGCATTTT.

The rearrangement uses TRBV4-1 and TRBJ1-1; no clear D gene. The CDR3 runs 17 residues. V shed 0 bases and J shed 3 bases, with 17 bases lying between them. The germline V gene encodes CDR1 MGHRA and CDR2 YSYEKL. The CDR3 region has the DNA TGCGCCAGCAGCCAAGATGGTACGACCTTCGAGGACACTGAAGCTTTCTTT. It codes for CASSQDGTTFEDTEAFF.

There are a few counts of this clone. This chain links TRBV27 with TRBJ2-1; the match to TRBD2 covers 9 bases. Germline trimming cut 5 bases from V and 6 bases from J; bases unmatched to any gene: 8. This CDR3 comprises 15 residues. In germline, CDR1 is MNHEY, CDR2 SMNVEV (reference sequence). The CDR3 nucleotides are TGTGCCAGCAGTCCCCGTATTAGCGGGGGCAATGAGCAGTTCTTC. Amino acid sequence: CASSPRISGGNEQFF.

V and J are TRBV7-2 and TRBJ1-1; 8 bases agree with TRBD1. The CDR3 has 16 amino acids. The J segment lost 2 bases and the V segment lost 5 bases, leaving 10 bases of the junction unmatched. Germline values: CDR1 SGHTA, CDR2 FQGNSA. CDR3 residues: CASSPRQDRANTEAFF. For the CDR3, the DNA is TGTGCCAGCAGCCCGAGACAGGACAGGGCCAACACTGAAGCTTTCTTT. Full variable domain (rest looked up from reference TRBV7-2 and TRBJ1-1): GAGVSQSPSNKVTEKGKDVELRCDPISGHTALYWYRQSLGQGLEFLIYFQGNSAPDKSGLPSDRFSAERTGGSVSTLTIQRTQQEDSAVYLCASSPRQDRANTEAFFGQGTRLTVV.

This sequence joins TRBV6-4 and TRBJ2-2; D gene ambiguous. There are 15 residues in the CDR3. Germline loops: CDR1 MRHNA, CDR2 SNTAGT. V lost 3 bases and J 5 bases, leaving 13 bases between the germline ends. Here the CDR3 reads CASSEEAFATGELFF. CDR3 nucleotide sequence: TGTGCCAGCAGTGAAGAGGCATTCGCGACCGGGGAGCTGTTTTTT.

The gene calls are TRBV27 and TRBJ1-2, with 8 bases lining up with TRBD1. This CDR3 spans 16 amino acids. Germline assignment: CDR1 MNHEY and CDR2 SMNVEV (reference sequence). V dropped 5 bases and J dropped 1; count of bases not matched to a gene: 9. The CDR3 DNA is TGTGCCAGCAGTGTCGAACAGGGGGGAGGTAACTATGGCTACACCTTC. Protein: CASSVEQGGGNYGYTF.

The genes are TRBV27 and TRBJ1-2, with D possibly being TRBD1 (5 bases). Trimming left V 7 bases short and J 0 bases short, with 21 bases between. The CDR3 runs 17 residues. The germline V gene has CDR1 MNHEY and CDR2 SMNVEV (reference sequence). The chain's CDR3 is CASTPGGRGRANYGYTF. In DNA, the CDR3 is TGTGCCAGCACCCCCGGGGGGAGAGGGCGGGCTAACTATGGCTACACCTTC.